The sequence of this TCR beta chain was determined in a study of cytomegalovirus exposure and HLA in healthy donors. Across the whole study: Within the Caucasian-associated ancestry cluster were approximately 77% of the approximately 400 genotyped donors. General study results and limits: Association of under 20,000 TCR beta sequences with HLA alleles was found at 0.05 false discovery rate in a later analysis. In a later analysis, a missense DCLRE1C variant was linked to TCR beta V- and J-gene trimming.

Germline lookup yields CDR1 SGHRS and CDR2 YFSETQ. This CDR3 spans 15 amino acids. The PCR contained 60 Vbeta and 13 Jbeta primers. Assay used: immunoSEQ multiplex PCR; TCRdb lists only in-frame clones, some missing. Counted here are approximately 150,000 clones, about 75% occurring once; the ten biggest clones make up about 11%. In this sample, this clone turned up a few times. As yet, its antigen is unknown. This TCR derives from a man aged 18 to 35 in good health and CMV-seropositive. The gene calls are TRBV5-1 and TRBJ2-5; 10 bases are a match to TRBD2. The DNA end is more similar to TRBJ2-7, so the J call may be wrong. Sequenced: PBMCs. The CDR3 DNA follows: TGCGCCAGCAGCTTGCAAGGACTAGCGGACTACGAGCAGTACTTC. It translates to CASSLQGLADYEQYF.